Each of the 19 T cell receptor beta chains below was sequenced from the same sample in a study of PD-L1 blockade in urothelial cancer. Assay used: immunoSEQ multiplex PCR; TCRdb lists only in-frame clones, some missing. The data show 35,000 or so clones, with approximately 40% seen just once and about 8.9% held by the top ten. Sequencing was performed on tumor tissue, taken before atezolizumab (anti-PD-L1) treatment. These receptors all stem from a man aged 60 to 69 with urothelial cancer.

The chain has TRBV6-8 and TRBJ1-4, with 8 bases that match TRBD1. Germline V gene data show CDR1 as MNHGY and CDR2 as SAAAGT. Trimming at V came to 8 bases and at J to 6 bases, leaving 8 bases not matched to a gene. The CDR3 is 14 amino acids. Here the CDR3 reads CASRQGTGYEKLFF. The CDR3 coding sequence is TGTGCCAGCCGCCAGGGGACAGGATATGAAAAACTGTTTTTT.

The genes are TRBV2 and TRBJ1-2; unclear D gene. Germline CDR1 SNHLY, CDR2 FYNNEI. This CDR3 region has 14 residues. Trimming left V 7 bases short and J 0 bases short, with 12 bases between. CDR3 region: CASIQGSANYGYTF. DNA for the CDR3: TGTGCCAGCATCCAAGGGAGCGCTAACTATGGCTACACCTTC.

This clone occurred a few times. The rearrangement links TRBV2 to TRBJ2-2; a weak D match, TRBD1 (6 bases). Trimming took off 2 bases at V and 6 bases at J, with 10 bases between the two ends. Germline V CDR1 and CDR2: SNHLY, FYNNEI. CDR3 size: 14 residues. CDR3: CASSEPGVAGELFF. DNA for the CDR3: TGTGCCAGCAGTGAACCAGGGGTTGCCGGGGAGCTGTTTTTT.

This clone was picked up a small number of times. The CDR3 DNA reads TGTGCCAGCAGCCTCGTGGGCGGTAATAGCAATCAGCCCCAGCATTTT. This sequence encodes CASSLVGGNSNQPQHF. This rearrangement joins TRBV11-3 to TRBJ1-5; D not resolved. The CDR3 contains 16 residues. Trimming removed 5 bases at V and 0 bases at J, with 14 bases between. Germline lookup yields CDR1 SGHNT and CDR2 YENEEA.

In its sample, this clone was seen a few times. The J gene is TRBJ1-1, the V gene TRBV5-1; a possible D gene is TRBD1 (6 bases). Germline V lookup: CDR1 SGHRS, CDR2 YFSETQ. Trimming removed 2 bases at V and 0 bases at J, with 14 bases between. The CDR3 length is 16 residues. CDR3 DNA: TGCGCCAGCAGCTTTCAAAACAGGGTGGTGAACACTGAAGCTTTCTTT. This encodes CASSFQNRVVNTEAFF.

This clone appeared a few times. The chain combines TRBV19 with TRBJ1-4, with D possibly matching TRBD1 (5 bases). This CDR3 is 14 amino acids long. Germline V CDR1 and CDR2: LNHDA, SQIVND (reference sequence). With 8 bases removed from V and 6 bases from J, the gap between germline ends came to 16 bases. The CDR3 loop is CASGRGRWDEKLFF. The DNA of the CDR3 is TGTGCCAGTGGGAGGGGCCGATGGGATGAAAAACTGTTTTTT. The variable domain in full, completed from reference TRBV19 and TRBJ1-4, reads DGGITQSPKYLFRKEGQNVTLSCEQNLNHDAMYWYRQDPGQGLRLIYYSQIVNDFQKGDIAEGYSVSREKKESFPLTVTSAQKNPTAFYLCASGRGRWDEKLFFGSGTQLSVL.

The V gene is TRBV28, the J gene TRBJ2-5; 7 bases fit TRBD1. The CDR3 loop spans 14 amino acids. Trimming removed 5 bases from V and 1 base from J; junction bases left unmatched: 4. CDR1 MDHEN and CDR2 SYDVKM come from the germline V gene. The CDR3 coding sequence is TGTGCCAGCAGTAGGGGACAGACCCAAGAGACCCAGTACTTC. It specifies CASSRGQTQETQYF.

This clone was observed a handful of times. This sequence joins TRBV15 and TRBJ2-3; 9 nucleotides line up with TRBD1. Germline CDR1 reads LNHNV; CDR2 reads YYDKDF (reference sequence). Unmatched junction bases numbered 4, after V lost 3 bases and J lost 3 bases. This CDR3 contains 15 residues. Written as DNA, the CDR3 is TGTGCCACCAGCAGGACAGGGGGTGGGACAGATACGCAGTATTTT. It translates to CATSRTGGGTDTQYF.

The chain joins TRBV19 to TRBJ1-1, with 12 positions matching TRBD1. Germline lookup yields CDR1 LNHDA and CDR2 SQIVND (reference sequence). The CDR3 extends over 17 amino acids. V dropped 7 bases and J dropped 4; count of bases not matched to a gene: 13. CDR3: CASIAGTGGARGTEAFF. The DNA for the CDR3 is TGTGCCAGTATCGCCGGGACAGGGGGCGCAAGAGGCACTGAAGCTTTCTTT.

The CDR3 DNA is TGTGCCAGCGTTTTAGACAGGGTGACATACGAGCAGTACTTC. Its protein is CASVLDRVTYEQYF. The gene calls are TRBV28 and TRBJ2-7; TRBD1 matches at 7 bases. The V gene end was trimmed by 8 bases and the J gene end by 4 bases; junction bases not matched to a gene: 11. The CDR3 runs 14 residues. Germline V lookup: CDR1 MDHEN, CDR2 SYDVKM.

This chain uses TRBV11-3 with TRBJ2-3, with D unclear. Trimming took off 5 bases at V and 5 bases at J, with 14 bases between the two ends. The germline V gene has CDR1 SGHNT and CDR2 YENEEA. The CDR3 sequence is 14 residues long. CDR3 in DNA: TGTGCCAGCAGCCCTTCAAGACTGGGAGATACGCAGTATTTT. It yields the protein CASSPSRLGDTQYF.

This CDR3 is CASSLVRVTNTGELFF. The CDR3 nucleotides are TGTGCCAGCAGCTTAGTTCGGGTTACGAACACCGGGGAGCTGTTTTTT. This chain joins TRBV7-6 and TRBJ2-2, with no clear D. Germline V CDR1 and CDR2: SGHVS, FNYEAQ. V lost 1 base, J lost 0 bases, and 9 bases lay in between. CDR3 length: 16 residues. The whole variable domain, remainder taken from reference TRBV7-6 and TRBJ2-2, is GAGVSQSPRYKVTKRGQDVALRCDPISGHVSLYWYRQALGQGPEFLTYFNYEAQQDKSGLPNDRFSAERPEGSISTLTIQRTEQRDSAMYRCASSLVRVTNTGELFFGEGSRLTVL.

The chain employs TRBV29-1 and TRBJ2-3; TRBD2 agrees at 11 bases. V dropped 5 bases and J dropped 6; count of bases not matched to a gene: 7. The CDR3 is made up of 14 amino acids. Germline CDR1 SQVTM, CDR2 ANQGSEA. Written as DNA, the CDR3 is TGCAGCGTTCAACTAGCGGGGGTGAGGGATACGCAGTATTTT. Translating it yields CSVQLAGVRDTQYF.

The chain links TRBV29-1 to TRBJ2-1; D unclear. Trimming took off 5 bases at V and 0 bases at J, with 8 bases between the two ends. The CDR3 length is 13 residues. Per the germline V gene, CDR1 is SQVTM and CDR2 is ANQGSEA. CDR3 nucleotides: TGCAGCGTTCCTGCGGACTCCTACAATGAGCAGTTCTTC. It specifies CSVPADSYNEQFF.

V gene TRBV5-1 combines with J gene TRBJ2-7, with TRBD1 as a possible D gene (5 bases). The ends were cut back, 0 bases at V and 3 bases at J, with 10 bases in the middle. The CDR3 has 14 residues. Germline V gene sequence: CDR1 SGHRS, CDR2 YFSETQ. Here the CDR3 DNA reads TGCGCCAGCAGCTTGGTGGACACGGGCTACGAGCAGTACTTC. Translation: CASSLVDTGYEQYF.

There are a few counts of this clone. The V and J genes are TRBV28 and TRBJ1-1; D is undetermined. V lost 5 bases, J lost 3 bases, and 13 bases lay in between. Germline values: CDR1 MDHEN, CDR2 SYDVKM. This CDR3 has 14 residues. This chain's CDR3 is CASSQSGLDTEAFF. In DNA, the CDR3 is TGTGCCAGCAGTCAGAGTGGGCTGGACACTGAAGCTTTCTTT.

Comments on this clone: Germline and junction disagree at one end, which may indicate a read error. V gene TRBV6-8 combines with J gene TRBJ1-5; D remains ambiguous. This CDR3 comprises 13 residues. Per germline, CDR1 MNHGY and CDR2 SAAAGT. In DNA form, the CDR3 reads TGTGCCACCAGTCTTGATCGGGATCAGCCCCAGCATTTT. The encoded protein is CATSLDRDQPQHF.

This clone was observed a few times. The CDR3 coding sequence is TGTGCCTGGAGGGGGGCAGGGAGGTCCTATAATTCACCCCTCCACTTT. It yields the protein CAWRGAGRSYNSPLHF. The chain links TRBV30 to TRBJ1-6; a weak D match, TRBD1 (6 bases). The CDR3 is 16 residues long. V shed 3 bases and J shed 1 base, with 13 bases lying between them. The germline V gene has CDR1 GTSNPN and CDR2 SVGIG (reference sequence).

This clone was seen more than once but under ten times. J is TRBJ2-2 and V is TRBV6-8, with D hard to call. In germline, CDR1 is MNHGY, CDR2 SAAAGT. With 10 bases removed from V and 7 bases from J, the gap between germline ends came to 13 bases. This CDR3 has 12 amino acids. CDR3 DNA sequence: TGTGCCATGTCGGAAGAAGGCGGGGAGCTGTTTTTT. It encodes CAMSEEGGELFF.